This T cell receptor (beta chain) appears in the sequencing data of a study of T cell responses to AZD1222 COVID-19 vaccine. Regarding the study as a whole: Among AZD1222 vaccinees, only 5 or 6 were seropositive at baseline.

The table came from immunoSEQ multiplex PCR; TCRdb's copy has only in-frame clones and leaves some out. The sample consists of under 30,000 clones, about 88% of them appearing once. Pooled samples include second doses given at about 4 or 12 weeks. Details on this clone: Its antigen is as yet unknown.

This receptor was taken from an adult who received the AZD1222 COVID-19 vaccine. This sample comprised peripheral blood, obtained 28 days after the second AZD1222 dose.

The CDR3 DNA follows: TGTGCCAGCAGCTTAAGGGAGGACACTGAAGCTTTCTTT. It specifies CASSLREDTEAFF. The chain has TRBV11-2 and TRBJ1-1; D is unresolved. The CDR3 has 13 residues. From germline, CDR1 is SGHAT and CDR2 FQNNGV. The germline V and J ends were trimmed by 2 bases and 3 bases, with 7 bases remaining between them.